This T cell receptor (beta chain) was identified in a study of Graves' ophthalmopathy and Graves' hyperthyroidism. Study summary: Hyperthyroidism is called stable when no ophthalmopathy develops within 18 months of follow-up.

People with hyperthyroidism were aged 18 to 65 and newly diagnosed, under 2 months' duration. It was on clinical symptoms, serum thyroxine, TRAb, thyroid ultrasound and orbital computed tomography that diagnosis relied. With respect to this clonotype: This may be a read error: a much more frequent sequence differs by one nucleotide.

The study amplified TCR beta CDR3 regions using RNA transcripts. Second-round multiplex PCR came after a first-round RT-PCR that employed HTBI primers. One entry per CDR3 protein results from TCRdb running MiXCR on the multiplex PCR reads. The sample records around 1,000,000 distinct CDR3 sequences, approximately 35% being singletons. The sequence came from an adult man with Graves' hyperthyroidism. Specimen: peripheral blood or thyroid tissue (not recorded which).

CDR3 DNA: TGCAGTGCTTTAAGACAGGGGAATCCTAACTATGGCTACACCTTC. Amino acid sequence: CSALRQGNPNYGYTF. V usage is TRBV20-1 and J usage is TRBJ1-2; 8 positions agree with TRBD1. The CDR3 consists of 15 residues. Germline V gene sequence: CDR1 DFQATT, CDR2 SNEGSKA (reference sequence). The V and J ends lost 5 bases and 0 bases, in that order; junction bases with no gene match: 8.